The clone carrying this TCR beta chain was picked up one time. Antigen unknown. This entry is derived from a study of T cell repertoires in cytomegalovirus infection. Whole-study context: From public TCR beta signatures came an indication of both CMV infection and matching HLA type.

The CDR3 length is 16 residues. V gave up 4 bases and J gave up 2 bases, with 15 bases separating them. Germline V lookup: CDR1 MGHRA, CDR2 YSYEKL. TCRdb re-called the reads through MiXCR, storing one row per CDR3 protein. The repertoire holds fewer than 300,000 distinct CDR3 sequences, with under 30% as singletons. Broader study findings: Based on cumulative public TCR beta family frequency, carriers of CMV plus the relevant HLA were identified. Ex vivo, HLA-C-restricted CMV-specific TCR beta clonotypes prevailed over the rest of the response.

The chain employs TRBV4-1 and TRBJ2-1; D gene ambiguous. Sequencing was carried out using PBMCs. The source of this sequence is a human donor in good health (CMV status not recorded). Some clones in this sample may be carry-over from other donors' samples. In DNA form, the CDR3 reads TGCGCCAGCAGCCCCCATGATGGCGGTCCCTACAATGAGCAGTTCTTC. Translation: CASSPHDGGPYNEQFF.